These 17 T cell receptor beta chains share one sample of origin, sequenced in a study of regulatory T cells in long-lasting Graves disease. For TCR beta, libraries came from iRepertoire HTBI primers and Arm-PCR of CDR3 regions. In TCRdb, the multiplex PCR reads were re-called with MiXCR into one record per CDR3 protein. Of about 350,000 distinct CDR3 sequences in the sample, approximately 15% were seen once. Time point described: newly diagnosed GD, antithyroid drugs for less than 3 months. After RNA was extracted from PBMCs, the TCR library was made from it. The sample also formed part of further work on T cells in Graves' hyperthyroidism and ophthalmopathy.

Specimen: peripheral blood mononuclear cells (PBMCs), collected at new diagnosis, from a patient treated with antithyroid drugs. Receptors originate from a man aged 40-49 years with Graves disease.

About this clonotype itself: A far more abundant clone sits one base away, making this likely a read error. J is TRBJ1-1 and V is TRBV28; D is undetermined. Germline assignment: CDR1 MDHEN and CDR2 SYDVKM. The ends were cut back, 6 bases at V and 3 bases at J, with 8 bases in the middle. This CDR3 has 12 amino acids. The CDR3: CASSQWHTEAFF. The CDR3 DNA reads TGTGCCAGCAGCCAATGGCACACTGAAGCTTTCTTT.

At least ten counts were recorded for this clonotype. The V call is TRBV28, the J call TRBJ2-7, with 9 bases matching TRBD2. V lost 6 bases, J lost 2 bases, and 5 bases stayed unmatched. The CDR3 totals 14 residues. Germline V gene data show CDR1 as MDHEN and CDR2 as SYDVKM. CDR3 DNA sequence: TGTGCCAGCAGGCGGGGGGGCGCGGCCTACGAGCAGTACTTC. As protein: CASRRGGAAYEQYF.

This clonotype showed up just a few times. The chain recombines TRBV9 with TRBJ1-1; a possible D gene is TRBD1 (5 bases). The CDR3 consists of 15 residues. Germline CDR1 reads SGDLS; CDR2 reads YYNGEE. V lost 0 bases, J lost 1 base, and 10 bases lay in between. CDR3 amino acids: CASSVAWGGNTEAFF. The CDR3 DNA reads TGTGCCAGCAGCGTAGCGTGGGGCGGGAACACTGAAGCTTTCTTT.

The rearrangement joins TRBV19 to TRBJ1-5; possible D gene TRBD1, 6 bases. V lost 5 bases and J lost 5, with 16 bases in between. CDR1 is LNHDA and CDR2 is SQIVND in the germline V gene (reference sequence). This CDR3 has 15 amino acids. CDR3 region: CASSPRQAEDQPQHF. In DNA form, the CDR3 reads TGTGCCAGTAGTCCCCGACAGGCCGAGGATCAGCCCCAGCATTTT.

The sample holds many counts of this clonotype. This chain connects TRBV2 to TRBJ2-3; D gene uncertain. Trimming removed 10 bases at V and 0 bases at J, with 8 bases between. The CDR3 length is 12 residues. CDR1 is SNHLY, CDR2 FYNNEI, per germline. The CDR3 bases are TGTGCCACCCGGCGGAGCACAGATACGCAGTATTTT. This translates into CATRRSTDTQYF.

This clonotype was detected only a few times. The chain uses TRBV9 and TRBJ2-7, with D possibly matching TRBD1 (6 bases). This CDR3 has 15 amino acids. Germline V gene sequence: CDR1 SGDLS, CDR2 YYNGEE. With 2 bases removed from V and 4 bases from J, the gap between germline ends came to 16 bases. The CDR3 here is CASSVETGGSYEQYF. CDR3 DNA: TGTGCCAGCAGCGTGGAGACAGGCGGAAGTTACGAGCAGTACTTC. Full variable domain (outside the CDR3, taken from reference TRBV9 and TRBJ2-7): DSGVTQTPKHLITATGQRVTLRCSPRSGDLSVYWYQQSLDQGLQFLIQYYNGEERAKGNILERFSAQQFPDLHSELNLSSLELGDSALYFCASSVETGGSYEQYFGPGTRLTVT.

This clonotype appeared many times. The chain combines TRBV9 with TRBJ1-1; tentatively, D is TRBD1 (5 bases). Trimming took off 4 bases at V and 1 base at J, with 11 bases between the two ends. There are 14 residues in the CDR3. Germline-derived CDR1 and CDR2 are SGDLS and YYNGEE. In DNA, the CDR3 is TGTGCCAGCAGCCACCTTGACAGGAACACTGAAGCTTTCTTT. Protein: CASSHLDRNTEAFF.

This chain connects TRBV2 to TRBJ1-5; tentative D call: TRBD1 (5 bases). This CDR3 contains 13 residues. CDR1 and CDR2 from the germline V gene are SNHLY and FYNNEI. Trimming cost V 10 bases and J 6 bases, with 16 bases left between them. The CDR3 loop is CATTGEGVQPQHF. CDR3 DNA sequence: TGTGCCACCACAGGCGAAGGTGTTCAGCCCCAGCATTTT.

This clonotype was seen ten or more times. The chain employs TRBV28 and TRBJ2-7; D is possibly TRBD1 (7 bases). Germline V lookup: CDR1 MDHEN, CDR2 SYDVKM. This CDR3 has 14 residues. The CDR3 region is CAVSGTVGGYEQYF. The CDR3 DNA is TGTGCGGTATCGGGGACAGTGGGAGGCTACGAGCAGTACTTC.

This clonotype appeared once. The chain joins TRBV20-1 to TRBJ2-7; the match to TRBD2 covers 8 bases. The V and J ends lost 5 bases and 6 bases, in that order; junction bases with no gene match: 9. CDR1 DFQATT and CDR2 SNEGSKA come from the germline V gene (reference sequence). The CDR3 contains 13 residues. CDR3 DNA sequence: TGCAGTGCTGAGGGACTAGATGGTGGCGAGCAGTACTTC. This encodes CSAEGLDGGEQYF.

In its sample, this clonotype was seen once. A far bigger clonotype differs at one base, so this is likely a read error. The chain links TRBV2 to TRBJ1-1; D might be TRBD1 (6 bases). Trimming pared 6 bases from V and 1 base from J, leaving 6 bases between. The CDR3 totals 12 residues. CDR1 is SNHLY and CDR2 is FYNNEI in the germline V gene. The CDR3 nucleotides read TGTGCCAGCAGGGACAGGAACACTGAAGCTTTCTTT. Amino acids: CASRDRNTEAFF.

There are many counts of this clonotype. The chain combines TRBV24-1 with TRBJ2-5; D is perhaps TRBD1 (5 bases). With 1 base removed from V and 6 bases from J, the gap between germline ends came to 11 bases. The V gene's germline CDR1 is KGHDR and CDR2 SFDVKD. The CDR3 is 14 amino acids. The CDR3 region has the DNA TGTGCCACCAGTGATTTCAGGGTTGGGAAGACCCAGTACTTC. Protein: CATSDFRVGKTQYF.

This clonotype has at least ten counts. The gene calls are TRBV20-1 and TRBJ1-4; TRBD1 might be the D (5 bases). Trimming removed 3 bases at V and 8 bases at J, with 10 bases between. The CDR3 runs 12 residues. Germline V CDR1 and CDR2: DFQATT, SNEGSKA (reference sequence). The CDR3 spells CSARLRDEKLFF. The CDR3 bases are TGCAGTGCTAGGCTCAGGGACGAAAAACTGTTTTTT.

In nucleotides, the CDR3 is TGTGCCTGGAGTGGCGGGCGGGGGGATGAGCAGTTCTTC. This gives the protein CAWSGGRGDEQFF. V usage is TRBV30 and J usage is TRBJ2-1; 8 positions agree with TRBD2. Germline CDR1 reads GTSNPN; CDR2 reads SVGIG (reference sequence). This CDR3 has 13 residues. V lost 1 base to trimming and J lost 8 bases; unmatched junction nucleotides: 4.

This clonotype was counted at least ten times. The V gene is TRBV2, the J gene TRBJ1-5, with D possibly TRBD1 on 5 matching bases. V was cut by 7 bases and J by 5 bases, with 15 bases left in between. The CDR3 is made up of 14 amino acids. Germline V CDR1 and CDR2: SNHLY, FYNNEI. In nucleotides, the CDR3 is TGTGCCAGCACACAGGTCGGGAAAGATCAGCCCCAGCATTTT. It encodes CASTQVGKDQPQHF.

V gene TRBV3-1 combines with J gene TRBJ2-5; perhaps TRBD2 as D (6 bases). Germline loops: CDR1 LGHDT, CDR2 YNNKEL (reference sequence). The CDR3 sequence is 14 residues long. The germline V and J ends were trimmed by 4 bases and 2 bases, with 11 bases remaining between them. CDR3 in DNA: TGTGCCAGCAGCCCTTGGAGGGATCAAGAGACCCAGTACTTC. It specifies CASSPWRDQETQYF.

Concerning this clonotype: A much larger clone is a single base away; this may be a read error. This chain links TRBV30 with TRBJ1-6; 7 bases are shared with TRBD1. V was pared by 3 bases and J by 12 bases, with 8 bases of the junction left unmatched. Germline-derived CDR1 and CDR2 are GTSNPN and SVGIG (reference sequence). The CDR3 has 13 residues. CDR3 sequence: CAWRGQPDLPLHF. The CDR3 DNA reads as TGTGCCTGGAGGGGACAGCCCGATTTACCCCTCCACTTT.